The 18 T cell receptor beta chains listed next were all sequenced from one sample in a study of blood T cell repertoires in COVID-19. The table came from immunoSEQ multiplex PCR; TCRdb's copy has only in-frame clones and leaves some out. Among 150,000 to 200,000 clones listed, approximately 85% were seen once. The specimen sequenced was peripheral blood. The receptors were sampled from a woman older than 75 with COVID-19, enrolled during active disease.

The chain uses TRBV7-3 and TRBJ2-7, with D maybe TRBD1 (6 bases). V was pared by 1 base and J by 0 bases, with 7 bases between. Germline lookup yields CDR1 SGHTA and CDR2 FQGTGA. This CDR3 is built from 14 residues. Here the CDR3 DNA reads TGTGCCAGCAGCTTAATAGGGGGCTCCTACGAGCAGTACTTC. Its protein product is CASSLIGGSYEQYF.

The CDR3 sequence: CASSKYLQGWQPQHF. The DNA for the CDR3 is TGTGCCAGTAGTAAATATTTACAGGGTTGGCAGCCCCAGCATTTT. The chain couples TRBV19 to TRBJ1-5; D possibly corresponds to TRBD1 (6 bases). The V gene lost 4 bases and the J gene lost 7 bases, with 17 bases spanning the gap. From germline, CDR1 is LNHDA and CDR2 SQIVND (reference sequence). The CDR3 sequence is 15 residues long.

The DNA of the CDR3 is TGTGCCAGCAGCTGGGCCCATACAGATACGCAGTATTTT. Its protein product is CASSWAHTDTQYF. V and J are TRBV7-9 and TRBJ2-3; D uncertain. This CDR3 comprises 13 residues. Trimming took off 4 bases at V and 3 bases at J, with 8 bases between the two ends. CDR1 is SEHNR and CDR2 is FQNEAQ in the germline V gene (reference sequence).

CDR3 nucleotide sequence: TGTGCCAGCAGCTTAATGGGGGGACTAGCGGGAGGTGAGCAGTTCTTC. Translating it yields CASSLMGGLAGGEQFF. The rearrangement joins TRBV7-3 to TRBJ2-1; TRBD2 aligns across 15 bases. Germline lookup yields CDR1 SGHTA and CDR2 FQGTGA. The V gene end was trimmed by 1 base and the J gene end by 9 bases; junction bases not matched to a gene: 4. CDR3 length equals 16 residues.

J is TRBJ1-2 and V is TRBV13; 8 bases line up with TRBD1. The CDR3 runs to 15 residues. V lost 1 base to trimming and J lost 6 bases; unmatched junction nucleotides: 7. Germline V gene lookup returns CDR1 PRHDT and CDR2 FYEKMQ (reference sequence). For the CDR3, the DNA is TGTGCCAGCAGCTTAGAGGTCAGGGGGCTGGATGGCTACACCTTC. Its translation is CASSLEVRGLDGYTF.

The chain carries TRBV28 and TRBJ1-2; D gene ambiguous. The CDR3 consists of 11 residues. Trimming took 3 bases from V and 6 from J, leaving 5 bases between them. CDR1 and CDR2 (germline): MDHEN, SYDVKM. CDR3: CASSFQDGYTF. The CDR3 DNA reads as TGTGCCAGCAGTTTCCAGGATGGCTACACCTTC.

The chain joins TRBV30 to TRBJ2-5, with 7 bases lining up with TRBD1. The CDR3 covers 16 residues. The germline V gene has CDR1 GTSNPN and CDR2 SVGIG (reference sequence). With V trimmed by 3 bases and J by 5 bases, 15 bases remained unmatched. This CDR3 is CAWSNSRGTLFETQYF. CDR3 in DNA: TGTGCCTGGAGCAACTCCAGGGGGACCTTATTTGAGACCCAGTACTTC.

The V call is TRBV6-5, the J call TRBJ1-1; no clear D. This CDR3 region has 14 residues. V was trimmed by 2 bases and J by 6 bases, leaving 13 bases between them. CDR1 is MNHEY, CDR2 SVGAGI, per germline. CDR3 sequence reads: CASSYTILAAEAFF. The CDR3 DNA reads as TGTGCCAGCAGTTACACTATTCTGGCAGCTGAAGCTTTCTTT.

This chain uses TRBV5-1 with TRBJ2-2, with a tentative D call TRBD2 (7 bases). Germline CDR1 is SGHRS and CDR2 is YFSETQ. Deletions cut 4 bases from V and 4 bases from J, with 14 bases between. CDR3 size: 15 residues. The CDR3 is CASSPIGGPTGELFF. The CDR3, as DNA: TGCGCCAGCAGCCCAATCGGGGGGCCCACCGGGGAGCTGTTTTTT.

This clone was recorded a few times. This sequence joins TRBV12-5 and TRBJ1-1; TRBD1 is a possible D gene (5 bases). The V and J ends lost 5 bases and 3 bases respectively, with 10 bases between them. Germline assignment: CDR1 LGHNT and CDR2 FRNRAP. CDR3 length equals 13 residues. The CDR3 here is CASGTGVYTEAFF. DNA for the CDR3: TGTGCTAGTGGTACGGGGGTGTACACTGAAGCTTTCTTT.

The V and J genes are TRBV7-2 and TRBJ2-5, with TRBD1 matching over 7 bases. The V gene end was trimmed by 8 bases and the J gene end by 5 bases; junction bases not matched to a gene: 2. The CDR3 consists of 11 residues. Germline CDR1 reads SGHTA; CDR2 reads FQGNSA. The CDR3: CASSTGETQYF. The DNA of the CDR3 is TGTGCCAGCTCGACAGGGGAGACCCAGTACTTC.

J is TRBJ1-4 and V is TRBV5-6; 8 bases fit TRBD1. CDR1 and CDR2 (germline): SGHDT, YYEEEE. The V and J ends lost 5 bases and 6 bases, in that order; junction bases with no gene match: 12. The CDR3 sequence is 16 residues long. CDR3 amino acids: CASRRYLGQGYEKLFF. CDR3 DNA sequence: TGTGCCAGCAGGCGCTACCTAGGACAGGGCTATGAAAAACTGTTTTTT.

The CDR3 sequence: CASSHSGSRDTQYF. Written as DNA, the CDR3 is TGTGCCAGCAGCCACTCAGGGTCCCGAGATACGCAGTATTTT. V usage is TRBV4-2 and J usage is TRBJ2-3; D possibly corresponds to TRBD1 (5 bases). Trimming took off 3 bases at V and 5 bases at J, with 12 bases between the two ends. The germline gives CDR1 LGHNA, CDR2 YNFKEQ. The CDR3 is 14 amino acids.

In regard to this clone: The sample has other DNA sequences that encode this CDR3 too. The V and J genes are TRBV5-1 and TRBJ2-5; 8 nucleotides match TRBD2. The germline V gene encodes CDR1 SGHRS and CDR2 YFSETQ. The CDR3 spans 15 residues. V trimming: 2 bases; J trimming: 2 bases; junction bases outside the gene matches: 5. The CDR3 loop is CASSLTGTRQETQYF. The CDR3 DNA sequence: TGCGCCAGCAGCTTAACCGGGACTAGACAAGAGACCCAGTACTTC.

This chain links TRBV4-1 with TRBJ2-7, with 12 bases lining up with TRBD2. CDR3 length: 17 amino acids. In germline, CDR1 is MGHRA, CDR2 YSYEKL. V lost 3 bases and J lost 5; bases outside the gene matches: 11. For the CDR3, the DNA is TGCGCCAGCAGCCAGGTACTAACTAGCGGGGGGTTCAACGAGCAGTACTTC. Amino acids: CASSQVLTSGGFNEQYF.

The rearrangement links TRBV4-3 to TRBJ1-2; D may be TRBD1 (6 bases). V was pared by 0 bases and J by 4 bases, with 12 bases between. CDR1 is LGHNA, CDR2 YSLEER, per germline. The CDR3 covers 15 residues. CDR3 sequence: CASSQDKDSFYGYTF. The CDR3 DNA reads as TGCGCCAGCAGCCAAGATAAGGACAGCTTCTATGGCTACACCTTC.

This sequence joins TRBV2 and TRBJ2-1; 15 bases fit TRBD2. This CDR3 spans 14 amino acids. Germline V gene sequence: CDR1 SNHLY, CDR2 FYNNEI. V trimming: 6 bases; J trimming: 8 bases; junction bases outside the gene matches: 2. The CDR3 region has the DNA TGTGCCAGCAGAGGACTAGCGGGAGGGCATGAGCAGTTCTTC. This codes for CASRGLAGGHEQFF.

CDR3 in amino acids: CASRKSGFEKLFF. In DNA form, the CDR3 reads TGTGCCAGCAGAAAGTCAGGGTTTGAAAAACTGTTTTTT. The J gene is TRBJ1-4, the V gene TRBV27; possible D gene TRBD1, 5 bases. Germline assignment: CDR1 MNHEY and CDR2 SMNVEV (reference sequence). There are 13 residues in the CDR3. The germline V and J ends were trimmed by 6 bases and 7 bases, with 12 bases remaining between them. Combining the CDR3 with reference TRBV27 and TRBJ1-4 gives the whole variable domain EAQVTQNPRYLITVTGKKLTVTCSQNMNHEYMSWYRQDPGLGLRQIYYSMNVEVTDKGDVPEGYKVSRKEKRNFPLILESPSPNQTSLYFCASRKSGFEKLFFGSGTQLSVL.